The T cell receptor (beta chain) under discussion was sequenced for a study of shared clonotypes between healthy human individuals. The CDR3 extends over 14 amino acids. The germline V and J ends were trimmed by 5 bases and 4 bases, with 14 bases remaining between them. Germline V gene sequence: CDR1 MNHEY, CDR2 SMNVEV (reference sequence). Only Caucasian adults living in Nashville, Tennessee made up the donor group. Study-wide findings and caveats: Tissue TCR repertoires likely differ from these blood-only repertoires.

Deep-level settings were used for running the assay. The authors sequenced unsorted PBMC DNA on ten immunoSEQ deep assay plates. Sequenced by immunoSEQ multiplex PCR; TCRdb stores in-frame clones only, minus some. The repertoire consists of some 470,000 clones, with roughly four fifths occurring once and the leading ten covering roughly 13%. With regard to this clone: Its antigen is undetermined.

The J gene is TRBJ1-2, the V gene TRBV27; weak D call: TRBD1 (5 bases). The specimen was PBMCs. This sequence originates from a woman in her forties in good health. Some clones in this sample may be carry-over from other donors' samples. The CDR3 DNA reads TGTGCCAGCAGTACCCGGGACCGACTCTATGGCTACACCTTC. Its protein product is CASSTRDRLYGYTF.